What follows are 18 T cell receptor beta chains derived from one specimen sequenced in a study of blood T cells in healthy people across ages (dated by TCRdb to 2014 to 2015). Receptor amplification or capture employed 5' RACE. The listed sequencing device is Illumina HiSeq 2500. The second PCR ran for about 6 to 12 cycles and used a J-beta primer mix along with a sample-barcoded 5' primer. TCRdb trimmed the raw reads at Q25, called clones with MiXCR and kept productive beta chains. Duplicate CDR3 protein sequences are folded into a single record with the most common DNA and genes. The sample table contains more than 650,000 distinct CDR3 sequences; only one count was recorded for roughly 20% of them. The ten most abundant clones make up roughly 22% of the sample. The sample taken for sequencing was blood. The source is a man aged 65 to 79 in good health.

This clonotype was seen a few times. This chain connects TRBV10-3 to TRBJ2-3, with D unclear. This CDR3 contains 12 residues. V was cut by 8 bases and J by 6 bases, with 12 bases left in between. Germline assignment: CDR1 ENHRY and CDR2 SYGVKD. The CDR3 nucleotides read TGTGCCATCGGTGGGATAGGCGATACGCAGTATTTT. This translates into CAIGGIGDTQYF.

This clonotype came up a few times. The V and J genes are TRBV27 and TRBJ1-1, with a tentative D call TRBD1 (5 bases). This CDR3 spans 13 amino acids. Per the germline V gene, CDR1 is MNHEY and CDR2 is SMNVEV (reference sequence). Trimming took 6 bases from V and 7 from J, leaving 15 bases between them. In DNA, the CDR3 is TGTGCCAGCAGGGGCCCGGGACGGCTTGAAGCTTTCTTT. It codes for CASRGPGRLEAFF.

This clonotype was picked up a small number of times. The CDR3 DNA sequence: TGTGCCAGCAGACCCCGACAGGGTGGGGATTCACCCCTCCACTTT. This sequence encodes CASRPRQGGDSPLHF. The chain recombines TRBV12-3 or TRBV12-4 with TRBJ1-6; 7 positions agree with TRBD1. This CDR3 region has 15 residues. The trim removed 6 bases at V and 8 bases at J, leaving 10 bases unmatched.

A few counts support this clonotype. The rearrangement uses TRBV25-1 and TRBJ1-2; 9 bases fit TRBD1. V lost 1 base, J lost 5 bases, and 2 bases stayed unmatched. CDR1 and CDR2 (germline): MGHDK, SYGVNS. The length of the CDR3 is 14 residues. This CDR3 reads CASSELGTGYGYTF. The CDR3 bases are TGTGCCAGCAGTGAATTAGGGACAGGGTATGGCTACACCTTC.

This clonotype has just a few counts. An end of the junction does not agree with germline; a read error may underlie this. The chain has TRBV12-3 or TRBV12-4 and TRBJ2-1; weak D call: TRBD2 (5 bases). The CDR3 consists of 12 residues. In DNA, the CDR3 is TGTGCCAGCAGCCAGGAGCGGAGTGAGCAGCTCTTC. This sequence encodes CASSQERSEQLF.

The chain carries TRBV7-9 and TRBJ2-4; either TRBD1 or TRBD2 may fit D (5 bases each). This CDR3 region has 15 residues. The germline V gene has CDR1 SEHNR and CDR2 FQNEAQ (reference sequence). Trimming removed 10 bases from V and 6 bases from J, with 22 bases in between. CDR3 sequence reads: CATNSGPGTVNIQYF. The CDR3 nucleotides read TGTGCCACCAACTCAGGTCCCGGGACCGTAAACATTCAGTACTTC. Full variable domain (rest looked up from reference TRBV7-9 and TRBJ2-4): DTGVSQNPRHKITKRGQNVTFRCDPISEHNRLYWYRQTLGQGPEFLTYFQNEAQLEKSRLLSDRFSAERPKGSFSTLEIQRTEQGDSAMYLCATNSGPGTVNIQYFGAGTRLSVL.

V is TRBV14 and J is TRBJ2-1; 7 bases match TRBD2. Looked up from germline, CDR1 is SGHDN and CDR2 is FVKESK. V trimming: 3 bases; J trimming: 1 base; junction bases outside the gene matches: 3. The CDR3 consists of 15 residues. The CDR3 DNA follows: TGTGCCAGCAGCCATGCTAGCGGTTCCTACAATGAGCAGTTCTTC. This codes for CASSHASGSYNEQFF.

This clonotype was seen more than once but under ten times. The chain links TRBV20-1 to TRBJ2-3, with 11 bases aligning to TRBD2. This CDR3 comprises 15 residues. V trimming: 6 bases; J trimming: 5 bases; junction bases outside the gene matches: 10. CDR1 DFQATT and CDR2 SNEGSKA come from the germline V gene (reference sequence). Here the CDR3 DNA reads TGCAGTGCGCCAACTAGCGGGAGAAGGGGAGATACGCAGTATTTT. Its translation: CSAPTSGRRGDTQYF.

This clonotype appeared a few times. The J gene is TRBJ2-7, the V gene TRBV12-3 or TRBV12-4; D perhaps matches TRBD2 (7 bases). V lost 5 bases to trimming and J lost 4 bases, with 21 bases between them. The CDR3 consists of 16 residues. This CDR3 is CASSDPRGASRYEQYF. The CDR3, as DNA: TGTGCCAGCAGTGACCCACGGGGGGCGAGTAGATACGAGCAGTACTTC.

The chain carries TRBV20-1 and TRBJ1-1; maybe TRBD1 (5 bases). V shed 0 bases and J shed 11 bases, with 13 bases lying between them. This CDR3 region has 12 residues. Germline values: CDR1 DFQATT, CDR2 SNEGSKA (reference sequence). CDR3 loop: CSARDSQGGAFF. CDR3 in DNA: TGCAGTGCTAGAGATAGCCAGGGAGGGGCTTTCTTT.

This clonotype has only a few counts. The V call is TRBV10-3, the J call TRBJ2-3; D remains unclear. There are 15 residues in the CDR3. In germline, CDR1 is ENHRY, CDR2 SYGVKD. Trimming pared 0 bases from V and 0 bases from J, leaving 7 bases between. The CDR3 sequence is CAISESIGSTDTQYF. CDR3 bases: TGTGCCATCAGTGAGTCTATAGGGAGCACAGATACGCAGTATTTT.

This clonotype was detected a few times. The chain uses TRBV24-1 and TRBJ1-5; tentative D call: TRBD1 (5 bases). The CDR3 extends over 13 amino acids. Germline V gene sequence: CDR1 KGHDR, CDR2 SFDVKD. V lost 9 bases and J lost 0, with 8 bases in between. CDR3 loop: CATRGNSNQPQHF. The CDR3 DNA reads TGTGCCACCCGGGGGAATAGCAATCAGCCCCAGCATTTT.

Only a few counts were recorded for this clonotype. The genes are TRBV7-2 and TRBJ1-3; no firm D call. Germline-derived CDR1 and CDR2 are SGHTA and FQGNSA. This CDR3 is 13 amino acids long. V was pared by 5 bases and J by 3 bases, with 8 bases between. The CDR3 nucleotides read TGTGCCAGCAGCCCGCGTCATGGAAACACCATATATTTT. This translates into CASSPRHGNTIYF.

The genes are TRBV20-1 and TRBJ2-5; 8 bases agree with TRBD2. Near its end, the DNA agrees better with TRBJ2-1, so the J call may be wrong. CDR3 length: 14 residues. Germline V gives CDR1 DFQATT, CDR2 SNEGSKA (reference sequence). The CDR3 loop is CSARNGGGWGEQFF. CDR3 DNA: TGCAGTGCTAGAAATGGCGGGGGGTGGGGTGAGCAGTTCTTC.

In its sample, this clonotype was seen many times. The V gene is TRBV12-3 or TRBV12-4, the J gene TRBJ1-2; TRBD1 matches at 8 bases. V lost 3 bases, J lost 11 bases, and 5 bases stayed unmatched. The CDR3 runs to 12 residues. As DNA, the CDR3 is TGTGCCAGCAGTTTCGACAGGGGACGGTACACCTTC. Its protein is CASSFDRGRYTF.

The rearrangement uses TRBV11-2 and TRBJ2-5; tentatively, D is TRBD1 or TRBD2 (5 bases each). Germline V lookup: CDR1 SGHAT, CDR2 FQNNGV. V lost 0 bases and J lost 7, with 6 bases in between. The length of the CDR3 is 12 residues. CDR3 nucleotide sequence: TGTGCCAGCAGCTTAGATGGGGGGACCCAGTACTTC. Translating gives CASSLDGGTQYF.

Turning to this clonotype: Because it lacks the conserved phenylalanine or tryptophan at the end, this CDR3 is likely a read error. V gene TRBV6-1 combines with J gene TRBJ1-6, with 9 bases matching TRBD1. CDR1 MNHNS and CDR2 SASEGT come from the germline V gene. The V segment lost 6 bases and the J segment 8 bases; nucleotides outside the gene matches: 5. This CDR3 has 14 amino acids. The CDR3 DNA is TGTGCCAGCAGCCGGGACAGGGAGTATTCACCCCTCCACTTG. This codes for CASSRDREYSPLHL.

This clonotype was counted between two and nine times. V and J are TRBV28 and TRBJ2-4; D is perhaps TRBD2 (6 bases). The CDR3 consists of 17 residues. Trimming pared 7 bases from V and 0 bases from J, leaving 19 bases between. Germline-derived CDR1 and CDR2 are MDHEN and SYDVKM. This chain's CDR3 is CASNPSGGDLAKNIQYF. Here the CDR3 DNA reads TGTGCCAGCAACCCTTCTGGCGGGGATTTAGCCAAAAACATTCAGTACTTC.